The rows below give T cell receptor beta chains drawn from one sample of a study of circulating and synovial CD4+ cells in juvenile arthritis. Repertoires were generated with immunoSEQ multiplex PCR, while TCRdb's copy carries only in-frame clones and drops some. The table shows 2,000 to 3,000 clones, with around 90% occurring only once. The sequenced sample was HLA-DR+ CD4+ T cells from blood. All receptors come from a human donor with juvenile idiopathic arthritis. Both conserved end residues are part of each CDR3. D genes are given only for firm matches. A clone size is listed for some rows: how often the clone was seen (once, few, many), or a class if it is expanded.

j_call,cdr3_length,clone_size,d_call,v_call,cdr3_aa,cdr3_nt
TRBJ1-1,12,.,TRBD1,TRBV6-6,CASSYADRGAFF,TGTGCCAGCAGTTACGCGGACAGGGGAGCTTTCTTT
TRBJ2-2,14,.,.,TRBV5-1,CASKEGPRTGELFF,TGCGCCAGCAAGGAGGGGCCCCGGACCGGGGAGCTGTTTTTT
TRBJ1-3,16,few,.,TRBV15,CATSRGGGTSGNTIYF,TGTGCCACCAGCAGAGGCGGTGGAACCTCTGGAAACACCATATATTTT
TRBJ2-6,16,.,TRBD1,TRBV29-1,CSVLRGDRAGANVLTF,TGCAGCGTTTTGAGGGGCGACAGGGCTGGGGCCAACGTCCTGACTTTC
TRBJ1-6,16,.,TRBD1,TRBV5-5,CASSLGVGTDNSPLHF,TGTGCCAGCAGCTTGGGGGTAGGGACAGATAATTCACCCCTCCACTTT
TRBJ2-7,14,.,.,TRBV7-2,CASSLAGGNYEQYF,TGTGCCAGCAGCTTAGCGGGGGGTAACTACGAGCAGTACTTC
TRBJ2-3,16,once,.,TRBV7-9,CASSLAMSGQTDTQYF,TGTGCCAGCAGCTTAGCGATGTCAGGGCAAACAGATACGCAGTATTTT
TRBJ2-3,16,.,TRBD2,TRBV7-2,CASSVNSGGGEDTQYF,TGTGCCAGCAGCGTTAATAGCGGGGGGGGCGAAGATACGCAGTATTTT
TRBJ1-5,19,once,.,TRBV4-2,CASSREGGDKAFSNQPQHF,TGTGCCAGCAGCCGTGAAGGGGGGGATAAGGCCTTTAGCAATCAGCCCCAGCATTTT
TRBJ2-7,17,.,TRBD2,TRBV29-1,CSVEDRRGTGRSYEQYF,TGCAGCGTTGAAGATCGGCGGGGGACGGGCCGATCCTACGAGCAGTACTTC
TRBJ2-7,15,.,.,TRBV7-6,CASSLSAGASYEQYF,TGTGCCAGCAGCTTATCGGCAGGGGCTTCCTACGAGCAGTACTTC
TRBJ1-5,15,.,.,TRBV6-6,CASRPDRFGNQPQHF,TGTGCCAGCAGACCCGACAGGTTCGGCAATCAGCCCCAGCATTTT